Included here is one T cell receptor beta chain sequence, with context. What it binds is not known. Generated by immunoSEQ multiplex PCR, the TCRdb table keeps only in-frame clones and is missing some. The sample comprises roughly 6,300 clones, 65% to 85% of which are singletons, and around 2.7% rests with the top ten. The sample originates from a study of immune evolution from preneoplasia to lung adenocarcinoma. Whole-study results and caveats: Top clone share appeared to fall from AAH through AIS, MIA, adenocarcinoma.

The CDR3 contains 15 residues. Germline V gene lookup returns CDR1 MGHRA and CDR2 YSYEKL. Trimming stripped 1 base from V and 5 bases from J, with 12 bases between. The sequencing input was FFPE lung adenocarcinoma in situ tissue. V and J are TRBV4-1 and TRBJ2-1; D not certain. The TCR comes from an older donor with lung adenocarcinoma. In DNA form, the CDR3 reads TGCGCCAGCAGCCAAGTCATACTATTCAACAATGAGCAGTTCTTC. This translates into CASSQVILFNNEQFF.